A selection of T cell receptor beta chains follows, all from one sample in a study of CXCR3-negative and CXCR3-positive naive CD8 T cells. TCRdb derives one entry per CDR3 protein from the 5' RACE reads, leaving out DNA. The listing records 85,000 to 130,000 distinct CDR3 sequences. The sample consisted of naive CXCR3+ CD8+ T cells from blood. Every receptor here comes from a human donor in good health. Some clones in this sample may be carry-over from other donors' samples. The CDR3 runs from the conserved cysteine through the conserved F or W. Fields, in order: V gene, J gene, CDR3 protein.

v_gene: TRBV20-1; j_gene: TRBJ1-2; CDR3aa: CSARHHRGRFYGYTF
v_gene: TRBV27; j_gene: TRBJ2-1; CDR3aa: CASSLAPGAQQFF
v_gene: TRBV20-1; j_gene: TRBJ2-1; CDR3aa: CSARGAGQATYNEQFF
v_gene: TRBV29-1; j_gene: TRBJ2-2; CDR3aa: CSVEEGPGSGELFF
v_gene: TRBV20-1; j_gene: TRBJ2-1; CDR3aa: CSARLKGQGSYNEQFF
v_gene: TRBV29-1; j_gene: TRBJ2-1; CDR3aa: CSAGLAGDYNEQFF
v_gene: TRBV5-1; j_gene: TRBJ2-7; CDR3aa: CASSLAGGAYEQYF
v_gene: TRBV29-1; j_gene: TRBJ1-1; CDR3aa: CSVPGTEKMNTEAFF
v_gene: TRBV10-1; j_gene: TRBJ2-7; CDR3aa: CASSESTWGEQYF
v_gene: TRBV12-3/TRBV12-4; j_gene: TRBJ1-1; CDR3aa: CASYKGGLGTEAFF
v_gene: TRBV28; j_gene: TRBJ2-2; CDR3aa: CASSQASGELFF
v_gene: TRBV12-3/TRBV12-4; j_gene: TRBJ1-2; CDR3aa: CASSPAGQARYGYTF
v_gene: TRBV28; j_gene: TRBJ2-7; CDR3aa: CASKSLSYEQYF
v_gene: TRBV4-1; j_gene: TRBJ1-2; CDR3aa: CASSPVGDYGYTF
v_gene: TRBV28; j_gene: TRBJ1-1; CDR3aa: CASSLLAGLNTEAFF
v_gene: TRBV7-9; j_gene: TRBJ2-3; CDR3aa: CASSPPKAGVSTDTQYF
v_gene: TRBV7-7; j_gene: TRBJ2-1; CDR3aa: CASSLFDSWEQFF
v_gene: TRBV29-1; j_gene: TRBJ2-7; CDR3aa: CSVEAGTVDYEQYF
v_gene: TRBV14; j_gene: TRBJ2-7; CDR3aa: CASSQLTGVLLEQYF
v_gene: TRBV19; j_gene: TRBJ1-2; CDR3aa: CASSIDPQNYGYTF
v_gene: TRBV27; j_gene: TRBJ1-2; CDR3aa: CASSLSGTNYGYTF
v_gene: TRBV7-9; j_gene: TRBJ2-5; CDR3aa: CASSLALKGEETQYF
v_gene: TRBV11-3; j_gene: TRBJ2-5; CDR3aa: CASSFWTSGGSETQYF
v_gene: TRBV12-3/TRBV12-4; j_gene: TRBJ2-3; CDR3aa: CASSLTLLTDTQYF
v_gene: TRBV5-5; j_gene: TRBJ1-1; CDR3aa: CASSPLPRDGNIEAFF
v_gene: TRBV28; j_gene: TRBJ2-3; CDR3aa: CASREGPFPTTDTQYF
v_gene: TRBV28; j_gene: TRBJ2-5; CDR3aa: CASSPLVAGQETQYF
v_gene: TRBV7-9; j_gene: TRBJ2-7; CDR3aa: CASSPPGQGIYEQYF
v_gene: TRBV7-2; j_gene: TRBJ2-1; CDR3aa: CASSQLAGGPFEQFF
v_gene: TRBV5-1; j_gene: TRBJ2-2; CDR3aa: CASSSGLAGLNTGELFF
v_gene: TRBV7-3; j_gene: TRBJ2-3; CDR3aa: CASGLTGGQDTQYF
v_gene: TRBV29-1; j_gene: TRBJ2-1; CDR3aa: CSVAGTGGNEQFF
v_gene: TRBV5-6; j_gene: TRBJ2-1; CDR3aa: CASSLTRNEQFF
v_gene: TRBV5-5; j_gene: TRBJ1-2; CDR3aa: CASSFVSRGSNYGYTF
v_gene: TRBV5-1; j_gene: TRBJ2-1; CDR3aa: CASSFRQGGDNEQFF
v_gene: TRBV6-5; j_gene: TRBJ2-5; CDR3aa: CASSQNQETQYF
v_gene: TRBV5-1; j_gene: TRBJ2-1; CDR3aa: CASSFQGHEQFF
v_gene: TRBV7-9; j_gene: TRBJ2-7; CDR3aa: CASSLVEGQGNEQYF
v_gene: TRBV20-1; j_gene: TRBJ2-7; CDR3aa: CSAETSGTSYEQYF
v_gene: TRBV7-9; j_gene: TRBJ2-1; CDR3aa: CASSSGPIYNEQFF
v_gene: TRBV21-1; j_gene: TRBJ2-1; CDR3aa: CASSPRTSGGSNEQFF
v_gene: TRBV13; j_gene: TRBJ2-3; CDR3aa: CASSLGHPDTQYF
v_gene: TRBV7-2; j_gene: TRBJ2-5; CDR3aa: CASSLDSGLQETQYF
v_gene: TRBV29-1; j_gene: TRBJ2-1; CDR3aa: CSVEDFVNEQFF
v_gene: TRBV9; j_gene: TRBJ2-7; CDR3aa: CASSPLGGGDGEQYF
v_gene: TRBV12-3/TRBV12-4; j_gene: TRBJ2-7; CDR3aa: CASKPEGPYEQYF
v_gene: TRBV4-3; j_gene: TRBJ2-3; CDR3aa: CASSRLGPDAGVHTDTQYF
v_gene: TRBV11-2; j_gene: TRBJ2-5; CDR3aa: CASSLVRSRETQYF
v_gene: TRBV29-1; j_gene: TRBJ2-3; CDR3aa: CSSKVSTDTQYF
v_gene: TRBV28; j_gene: TRBJ1-1; CDR3aa: CASSPLDWGRSTEAFF
v_gene: TRBV28; j_gene: TRBJ2-7; CDR3aa: CASSLSDRGLAYEQYF
v_gene: TRBV9; j_gene: TRBJ2-1; CDR3aa: CASSVELGSSDEQFF
v_gene: TRBV6-5; j_gene: TRBJ2-5; CDR3aa: CASSYSTGEQETQYF